This T cell receptor beta chain was recovered during a study of CD8+ T cells in alopecia areata. Broader study findings: Possibly as an HLA-related effect, TCR sharing across patients appeared less clear than in mice.

Comments on this clone: Antigen: not known.

Specified treatment: oral pan-JAK inhibitor, 5-10 mg twice daily. Investigators isolated RNA and reverse transcribed it into cDNA to act as the sequencing template. Assay used: immunoSEQ multiplex PCR; TCRdb lists only in-frame clones, some missing. The sample records about 99,000 clones, over 75% being singletons. The CDR3 has 14 amino acids. The germline V gene has CDR1 SNHLY and CDR2 FYNNEI. Losses at the gene ends were 8 bases for V and 4 bases for J; bases not matched to a gene: 7. The TCR sequence derives from a human donor with alopecia areata. The sample in question was CD8+ T cells sorted from blood, obtained at approximately week 30, from a patient treated with tofacitinib. V gene TRBV2 combines with J gene TRBJ2-2; 7 bases agree with TRBD2. The CDR3 is CASEGGSSTGELFF. Written as DNA, the CDR3 is TGTGCCAGCGAGGGCGGGAGTAGCACCGGGGAGCTGTTTTTT.